The clone carrying this T cell receptor (beta chain) is labeled as medium-sized (0.01 to 0.1%). Its specificity is unknown. This record belongs to a study of radiotherapy plus CTLA-4 blockade in lung cancer. Study observations and caveats: Following radiotherapy plus ipilimumab, tumor-derived TCR clones expanded in the blood.

The study treated chemo-refractory metastatic non-small-cell lung cancer patients with focal radiation plus ipilimumab CTLA-4 blockade. The germline V and J ends were trimmed by 0 bases and 5 bases, with 11 bases remaining between them. This CDR3 has 14 residues. Per germline, CDR1 MNHEY and CDR2 SMNVEV (reference sequence). Here immunoSEQ multiplex PCR was the method, and the copy in TCRdb shows in-frame clones only, minus some. The sample carries about 32,000 clones, 60% to 85% recorded once. Sequencing was performed on peripheral blood, taken from a patient treated with radiotherapy plus ipilimumab. The chain has TRBV27 and TRBJ2-7, with D possibly matching TRBD2 (6 bases). The receptor's source is a human donor with non-small cell lung cancer that progressed on radiotherapy plus ipilimumab. CDR3 residues: CASSLSGGTDEQYF. CDR3 in DNA: TGTGCCAGCAGTTTATCTGGGGGGACCGACGAGCAGTACTTC.